Presented here are 29 T cell receptor beta chains from one specimen sequenced in a study of cytomegalovirus exposure and HLA in healthy donors. Clones were read by immunoSEQ multiplex PCR, and TCRdb kept only the in-frame ones, dropping some. The sample contains fewer than 200,000 clones, less than 85% of which appear only once. Material: PBMCs. These TCRs come from a man in his late teens or twenties in good health and CMV-seropositive.

This chain links TRBV5-1 with TRBJ2-7; 8 bases are a match to TRBD2. CDR3 size: 15 residues. Looked up from germline, CDR1 is SGHRS and CDR2 is YFSETQ. The J segment lost 7 bases and the V segment lost 0 bases, leaving 9 bases of the junction unmatched. In DNA form, the CDR3 reads TGCGCCAGCAGCTTGGAAGGACTAGCAATGGGAGAGCAGTACTTC. It encodes CASSLEGLAMGEQYF.

The gene calls are TRBV27 and TRBJ1-4; tentatively, D is TRBD1 (6 bases). Germline CDR1 is MNHEY and CDR2 is SMNVEV (reference sequence). There are 16 residues in the CDR3. The V end lost 5 bases, the J end lost 2 bases, and 15 bases lay between the germline ends. For the CDR3, the DNA is TGTGCCAGCAGTCCCTGGGTTCAGGGGACTAATGAAAAACTGTTTTTT. This sequence encodes CASSPWVQGTNEKLFF. Complete variable domain (other parts from reference TRBV27 and TRBJ1-4): EAQVTQNPRYLITVTGKKLTVTCSQNMNHEYMSWYRQDPGLGLRQIYYSMNVEVTDKGDVPEGYKVSRKEKRNFPLILESPSPNQTSLYFCASSPWVQGTNEKLFFGSGTQLSVL.

J is TRBJ2-2 and V is TRBV6-5; TRBD1 matches 8 bases. Trimming at V came to 8 bases and at J to 3 bases, leaving 5 bases not matched to a gene. This CDR3 comprises 14 residues. Germline V CDR1 and CDR2: MNHEY, SVGAGI. CDR3 DNA sequence: TGTGCCAGCTCGTACAGGGGGGACACCGGGGAGCTGTTTTTT. This translates into CASSYRGDTGELFF.

The V gene is TRBV7-2, the J gene TRBJ2-7, with D unresolved. V was trimmed by 1 base and J by 2 bases, leaving 9 bases between them. The CDR3 extends over 14 amino acids. Germline V gene data show CDR1 as SGHTA and CDR2 as FQGNSA. The CDR3: CASSLGRFTYEQYF. CDR3 DNA sequence: TGTGCCAGCAGCTTAGGCAGGTTCACCTACGAGCAGTACTTC.

Of note for this clone: Other DNA variants within this sample encode the same CDR3. The chain links TRBV9 to TRBJ2-7; 7 bases match TRBD2. The CDR3 is made up of 13 amino acids. Germline V gene lookup returns CDR1 SGDLS and CDR2 YYNGEE. With 2 bases clipped from V and 4 bases from J, the junction kept 3 bases outside the gene matches. CDR3 sequence: CASSVGGSYEQYF. The CDR3 bases are TGTGCCAGCAGCGTCGGGGGGTCTTACGAGCAGTACTTC.

For the CDR3, the DNA is TGTGCCAGCAGTTCGGCGAGGACTCCCCAGGGGGTAATCGATGAGCAGTTCTTC. It specifies CASSSARTPQGVIDEQFF. The chain couples TRBV5-6 to TRBJ2-1; 7 nucleotides line up with TRBD1. Germline V gene sequence: CDR1 SGHDT, CDR2 YYEEEE. This CDR3 is built from 18 residues. With 5 bases clipped from V and 8 bases from J, the junction kept 22 bases outside the gene matches.

The CDR3 here is CASSYSESSYNEQFF. The CDR3 bases are TGTGCCAGCAGTTACTCGGAGAGCTCCTACAATGAGCAGTTCTTC. The chain carries TRBV6-6 and TRBJ2-1, with no clear D. V lost 0 bases and J 0 bases, leaving 6 bases between the germline ends. From germline, CDR1 is MNHNY and CDR2 SVGAGI (reference sequence). The CDR3 sequence is 15 residues long.

CDR3 DNA sequence: TGCGCCAGCAGCCGGACAGGGCAAAGCACAGATACGCAGTATTTT. Amino acids: CASSRTGQSTDTQYF. J is TRBJ2-3 and V is TRBV4-1; TRBD1 aligns across 8 bases. Germline V gene sequence: CDR1 MGHRA, CDR2 YSYEKL. There are 15 residues in the CDR3. V lost 4 bases and J lost 0; bases outside the gene matches: 3.

This clone was counted a few times. This chain links TRBV10-3 with TRBJ1-1; 8 bases are shared with TRBD1. CDR1 and CDR2 (germline): ENHRY, SYGVKD. The J segment lost 3 bases and the V segment lost 7 bases, leaving 4 bases of the junction unmatched. This CDR3 is 13 amino acids long. CDR3: CAITLDRDTEAFF. CDR3 nucleotides: TGTGCCATCACTTTGGACAGGGACACTGAAGCTTTCTTT.

The V and J genes are TRBV5-4 and TRBJ1-5, with no clear D. Trimming left V 2 bases short and J 9 bases short, with 12 bases between. In germline, CDR1 is SGHNT, CDR2 YYREEE (reference sequence). This CDR3 comprises 13 residues. The CDR3 spells CASSFGGAGPQHF. CDR3 sequence (DNA): TGTGCCAGCAGCTTCGGCGGCGCGGGGCCCCAGCATTTT.

The chain recombines TRBV5-1 with TRBJ2-2, with 8 bases aligning to TRBD2. The CDR3 contains 16 residues. Germline V lookup: CDR1 SGHRS, CDR2 YFSETQ. Trimming cost V 3 bases and J 5 bases; bases outside gene matches: 9. As DNA, the CDR3 is TGCGCCAGCAGCTCAGCGGGTCTAGCGGGTACCGGGGAGCTGTTTTTT. It encodes CASSSAGLAGTGELFF.

This rearrangement joins TRBV4-1 to TRBJ1-1; D is possibly TRBD1 (6 bases). This CDR3 contains 16 residues. Trimming took 4 bases from V and 3 from J, leaving 18 bases between them. From germline, CDR1 is MGHRA and CDR2 YSYEKL. CDR3 DNA: TGCGCCAGCAGCCGCCATCCAGGGGCGGAGGACACTGAAGCTTTCTTT. Protein sequence: CASSRHPGAEDTEAFF.

This chain joins TRBV19 and TRBJ1-2, with unresolved D. With 5 bases removed from V and 4 bases from J, the gap between germline ends came to 11 bases. The CDR3 extends over 13 amino acids. Germline loops: CDR1 LNHDA, CDR2 SQIVND (reference sequence). The CDR3: CASSLRGSYGYTF. The CDR3 nucleotides are TGTGCCAGTAGTCTCCGAGGAAGCTATGGCTACACCTTC.

This chain uses TRBV28 with TRBJ2-7, with 8 bases matching TRBD1. Germline assignment: CDR1 MDHEN and CDR2 SYDVKM. Trimming removed 7 bases from V and 4 bases from J; junction bases left unmatched: 12. There are 15 residues in the CDR3. In nucleotides, the CDR3 is TGTGCCAGCATGTCTTCAGGACAGGGAAAATACGAGCAGTACTTC. This codes for CASMSSGQGKYEQYF.

J is TRBJ2-7 and V is TRBV2, with 16 bases lining up with TRBD2. V dropped 7 bases and J dropped 4; count of bases not matched to a gene: 7. Germline values: CDR1 SNHLY, CDR2 FYNNEI. The CDR3 runs to 16 residues. This CDR3 is CASTVEGLAGGYEQYF. CDR3 bases: TGTGCCAGCACCGTGGAGGGACTAGCGGGAGGGTACGAGCAGTACTTC. Complete variable domain (other parts from reference TRBV2 and TRBJ2-7): EPEVTQTPSHQVTQMGQEVILRCVPISNHLYFYWYRQILGQKVEFLVSFYNNEISEKSEIFDDQFSVERPDGSNFTLKIRSTKLEDSAMYFCASTVEGLAGGYEQYFGPGTRLTVT.

This chain uses TRBV4-2 with TRBJ2-2; no definite D call. Trimming removed 3 bases at V and 0 bases at J, with 17 bases between. Germline V gene data show CDR1 as LGHNA and CDR2 as YNFKEQ. CDR3 length: 18 amino acids. The CDR3 loop is CASSQIPVRSANTGELFF. The CDR3 nucleotides read TGTGCCAGCAGCCAGATTCCCGTCCGTAGTGCGAACACCGGGGAGCTGTTTTTT.

V usage is TRBV28 and J usage is TRBJ2-7; possible D gene TRBD1, 6 bases. CDR3 size: 14 residues. Trimming cost V 2 bases and J 0 bases, with 8 bases left between them. Per the germline V gene, CDR1 is MDHEN and CDR2 is SYDVKM. CDR3 region: CASSLQQGSYEQYF. For the CDR3, the DNA is TGTGCCAGCAGTTTACAACAGGGCTCCTACGAGCAGTACTTC.

This clone was detected only once. The rearrangement uses TRBV28 and TRBJ2-7, with 8 bases aligning to TRBD2. The V and J ends lost 2 bases and 5 bases, in that order; junction bases with no gene match: 14. The germline V gene has CDR1 MDHEN and CDR2 SYDVKM. This CDR3 is 17 amino acids long. For the CDR3, the DNA is TGTGCCAGCAGTTTAAGAGCGGGGGCCCTAGAGGGCCACGAGCAGTACTTC. Its translation is CASSLRAGALEGHEQYF. Looking up the rest from reference TRBV28 and TRBJ2-7 gives the full variable domain: DVKVTQSSRYLVKRTGEKVFLECVQDMDHENMFWYRQDPGLGLRLIYFSYDVKMKEKGDIPEGYSVSREKKERFSLILESASTNQTSMYLCASSLRAGALEGHEQYFGPGTRLTVT.

The chain links TRBV19 to TRBJ1-1, with a possible D match to TRBD1 (6 bases). Germline lookup yields CDR1 LNHDA and CDR2 SQIVND (reference sequence). V lost 10 bases and J lost 2, with 14 bases in between. The CDR3 totals 13 residues. CDR3 loop: CATGRGANTEAFF. CDR3 nucleotides: TGTGCCACCGGGCGGGGGGCTAACACTGAAGCTTTCTTT. Together with reference TRBV19 and TRBJ1-1, the CDR3 gives the full variable domain: DGGITQSPKYLFRKEGQNVTLSCEQNLNHDAMYWYRQDPGQGLRLIYYSQIVNDFQKGDIAEGYSVSREKKESFPLTVTSAQKNPTAFYLCATGRGANTEAFFGQGTRLTVV.

The chain carries TRBV4-1 and TRBJ1-1, with D perhaps TRBD1 (5 bases). There are 13 residues in the CDR3. V lost 3 bases and J lost 3, with 8 bases in between. Per germline, CDR1 MGHRA and CDR2 YSYEKL. The CDR3 DNA sequence: TGCGCCAGCAGCCACGAAGGGGACACTGAAGCTTTCTTT. This sequence encodes CASSHEGDTEAFF.

Of note for this clone: Other DNA sequences from this sample encode an identical CDR3 as well. The V gene is TRBV5-1, the J gene TRBJ2-7, with 9 nucleotides matching TRBD2. Germline CDR1 and CDR2: SGHRS and YFSETQ. The CDR3 is 14 amino acids. Losses at the gene ends were 2 bases for V and 2 bases for J; bases not matched to a gene: 2. DNA of the CDR3: TGCGCCAGCAGCTTAGCGGGAGGCCCCTACGAGCAGTACTTC. Amino acids: CASSLAGGPYEQYF.

The chain joins TRBV9 to TRBJ2-7; D uncertain. Trimming removed 4 bases from V and 2 bases from J, with 16 bases in between. Per the germline V gene, CDR1 is SGDLS and CDR2 is YYNGEE. The CDR3 length is 15 residues. The DNA of the CDR3 is TGTGCCAGCAGCCCTCGCCTGGGCACTGCCTACGAGCAGTACTTC. It is translated as CASSPRLGTAYEQYF.

V gene TRBV27 combines with J gene TRBJ1-2; tentative D call: TRBD1 (6 bases). Germline-derived CDR1 and CDR2 are MNHEY and SMNVEV (reference sequence). CDR3 size: 13 residues. The germline V and J ends were trimmed by 6 bases and 7 bases, with 15 bases remaining between them. The CDR3, as DNA: TGTGCCAGCAGCTTAGGACAGTTTGGTGGCTACACCTTC. Translating it yields CASSLGQFGGYTF.

This clone appeared a few times. The chain employs TRBV5-6 and TRBJ1-1; the D is unclear. Germline V CDR1 and CDR2: SGHDT, YYEEEE. The CDR3 has 11 amino acids. Trimming shortened V by 1 base and J by 8 bases, and 6 bases separated the two germline ends. The CDR3 here is CASSLLEEAFF. CDR3 sequence (DNA): TGTGCCAGCAGCTTGTTGGAGGAAGCTTTCTTT.

This clone occurred a few times. The rearrangement links TRBV7-9 to TRBJ2-1; 8 bases line up with TRBD2. With V trimmed by 2 bases and J by 7 bases, 16 bases remained unmatched. The CDR3 loop spans 18 amino acids. Germline V gene data show CDR1 as SEHNR and CDR2 as FQNEAQ (reference sequence). The CDR3 is CASSLPRRLAPKGNEQFF. The CDR3 coding sequence is TGTGCCAGCAGCTTACCCCGCCGACTAGCGCCTAAGGGGAATGAGCAGTTCTTC.

The chain carries TRBV28 and TRBJ2-7; D gene uncertain. The V end was cut by 4 bases, the J end by 6 bases, with 13 bases between. CDR1 and CDR2 from the germline V gene are MDHEN and SYDVKM. The CDR3 contains 13 residues. The CDR3: CASSSLEQSEQYF. CDR3 in DNA: TGTGCCAGCAGTTCCCTTGAGCAATCCGAGCAGTACTTC. Together with reference TRBV28 and TRBJ2-7, the CDR3 gives the full variable domain: DVKVTQSSRYLVKRTGEKVFLECVQDMDHENMFWYRQDPGLGLRLIYFSYDVKMKEKGDIPEGYSVSREKKERFSLILESASTNQTSMYLCASSSLEQSEQYFGPGTRLTVT.

The rearrangement joins TRBV7-3 to TRBJ2-1, with 14 bases that match TRBD2. The CDR3 loop spans 17 amino acids. From germline, CDR1 is SGHTA and CDR2 FQGTGA. The J segment lost 7 bases and the V segment lost 5 bases, leaving 10 bases of the junction unmatched. CDR3 sequence: CASSARGLAGVRNEQFF. Written as DNA, the CDR3 is TGTGCCAGCAGCGCTAGGGGACTAGCGGGAGTTCGGAATGAGCAGTTCTTC.

J is TRBJ1-5 and V is TRBV6-5; TRBD1 aligns across 9 bases. In germline, CDR1 is MNHEY, CDR2 SVGAGI. V dropped 7 bases and J dropped 7; count of bases not matched to a gene: 5. The CDR3 is 13 amino acids. CDR3 coding DNA: TGTGCCAGCACCTCAGGGACAGGGCAGCCCCAGCATTTT. It encodes CASTSGTGQPQHF.

This clone was counted a few times. The rearrangement joins TRBV5-1 to TRBJ1-1; D is undetermined. Germline V gene data show CDR1 as SGHRS and CDR2 as YFSETQ. Trimming removed 0 bases at V and 0 bases at J, with 6 bases between. The CDR3 contains 14 residues. In DNA form, the CDR3 reads TGCGCCAGCAGCTTGGAATCCGTGAACACTGAAGCTTTCTTT. It specifies CASSLESVNTEAFF.